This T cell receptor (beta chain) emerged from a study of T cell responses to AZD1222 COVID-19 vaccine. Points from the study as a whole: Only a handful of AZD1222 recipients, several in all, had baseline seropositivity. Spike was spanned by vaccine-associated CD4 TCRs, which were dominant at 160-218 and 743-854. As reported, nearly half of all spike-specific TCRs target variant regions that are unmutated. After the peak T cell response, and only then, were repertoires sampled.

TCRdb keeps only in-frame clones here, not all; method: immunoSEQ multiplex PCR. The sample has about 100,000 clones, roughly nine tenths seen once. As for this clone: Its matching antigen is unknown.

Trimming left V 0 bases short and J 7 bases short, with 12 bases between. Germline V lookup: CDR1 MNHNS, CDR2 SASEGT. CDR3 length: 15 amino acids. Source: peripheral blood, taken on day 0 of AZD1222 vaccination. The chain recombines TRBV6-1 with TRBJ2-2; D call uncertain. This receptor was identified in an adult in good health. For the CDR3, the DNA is TGTGCCAGCAGTGAAGCGCCTACGGTGGGCGGGGAGCTGTTTTTT. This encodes CASSEAPTVGGELFF.